The rows below give T cell receptor beta chains drawn from one sample of a study of T cell repertoires in cytomegalovirus infection. Using its own MiXCR run on the reads, TCRdb lists one record per CDR3 protein. The profile covers hundreds of thousands of distinct CDR3 sequences, with 35% to 45% appearing a single time and around 3% taken by the ten largest. The sample consisted of PBMCs. These receptors originate from a human donor in good health (CMV status not recorded). Some clones in this sample may be carry-over from other donors' samples. The CDR3 runs from the conserved cysteine through the conserved F or W. The D gene is left open where the match is weak. Size is stated for part of the rows, as once, few or many counts, or as a class when the clone is expanded.

>many|TRBJ1-4|NA|TRBV7-8|14
TGTGCCAGCAGCTCCAGACAGTCCTTTGAAAAACTGTTTTTT
CASSSRQSFEKLFF
>few|TRBJ2-3|TRBD2|TRBV7-2|18
TGTGCCAGCAGCTTTATAGCGGGGTTTAGCGTTAGCACAGATACGCAGTATTTT
CASSFIAGFSVSTDTQYF
>NA|TRBJ2-3|TRBD1|TRBV6-1|14
TGTGCCAGCAGAACAGGGGGATCCACAGATACGCAGTATTTT
CASRTGGSTDTQYF
>NA|TRBJ2-3|TRBD2|TRBV29-1|15
TGCAGCGTTGAAAGGGCTAGCGGGGGTGGAGATACGCAGTATTTT
CSVERASGGGDTQYF
>many|TRBJ2-7|NA|TRBV7-6|13
TGTGCCAGCAGCCCGGGCCCTGTATACGAGCAGTACTTC
CASSPGPVYEQYF
>NA|TRBJ2-3|TRBD1|TRBV7-2|13
TGTGCCAGCAGCCAAGGGGACAGAGATACTCATTATTTT
CASSQGDRDTHYF
>NA|TRBJ1-2|NA|TRBV12-3/TRBV12-4|14
TGTGCCAGCAGTCGGAATCAGGGGCCGGGAGGCTACACCTTC
CASSRNQGPGGYTF
>many|TRBJ1-4|NA|TRBV28|11
TGTGCCAGCAGAAGTAATGAAAAACTGTTTTTT
CASRSNEKLFF
>NA|TRBJ1-2|TRBD1|TRBV7-9|14
TGTGCCAGCAGCCCTAGACAGGGTTCGGACGGCTACACCTTC
CASSPRQGSDGYTF
>NA|TRBJ2-7|NA|TRBV28|13
TGTGCCAGCAGTCGGCGACAGGCCTACGAGCAGTACTTC
CASSRRQAYEQYF
>few|TRBJ2-2|NA|TRBV11-3|14
TGTGCCAGCAGCTTCGCAGGCTACACCGGGGAGCTGTTTTTT
CASSFAGYTGELFF
>NA|TRBJ2-2|NA|TRBV7-7|15
TGTGCTAGCAGCTTAGACGGAACGAACACCGTGGAGATGTTTTTT
CASSLDGTNTVEMFF
>NA|TRBJ1-1|TRBD1|TRBV7-6|14
TGTGCCAGCAGCTTCGGGACAGGGTTCCCTGAAGCTTTCTTT
CASSFGTGFPEAFF
>NA|TRBJ1-5|NA|TRBV7-6|14
TGTGCCAGCAGCTCGTCAGCCAACAATCAGCCCCAGCATTTT
CASSSSANNQPQHF
>NA|TRBJ2-2|NA|TRBV27|17
TGTGCCAGCAGTTTACGACAAACCTCGTCCAACACCGGGGAGCTGTTTTTT
CASSLRQTSSNTGELFF
>many|TRBJ2-7|NA|TRBV7-8|17
TGTGCCAGCAGCTTAGACAGTGGTCAGAGAGACTCCTACGAGCAGTACTTC
CASSLDSGQRDSYEQYF
>NA|TRBJ2-3|NA|TRBV7-3|12
TGTGCCAGCAGCTTAACTGGTAGGGAGCAGTATTTT
CASSLTGREQYF
>few|TRBJ2-3|NA|TRBV11-3|16
TGTGCCAGCAGCCCCGGGACTCGATCTAGCACAGATACGCAGTATTTT
CASSPGTRSSTDTQYF
>NA|TRBJ1-5|TRBD1|TRBV5-1|16
TGCGCCAGCAGCTTGGGGGGACAGGGAACGCATCAGCCCCAGCATTTT
CASSLGGQGTHQPQHF
>NA|TRBJ2-5|NA|TRBV12-3/TRBV12-4|15
TGTGCCAGCAGTTTAATGGGGGTCTCCGAAGAGACCCAGTACTTC
CASSLMGVSEETQYF
>many|TRBJ2-7|NA|TRBV7-2|13
TGTGCCAGCAGCCCGTCTCGGGTTGGCGAGCAGTACTTC
CASSPSRVGEQYF
>NA|TRBJ2-4|NA|TRBV28|15
TGTGCCAGCAGTTCGGGAGTCTTAGCCAAAAACATTCAGTACTTC
CASSSGVLAKNIQYF
>NA|TRBJ1-5|TRBD1|TRBV19|16
TGTGCCAGTAGTGGGACAGGGGGTCGGGGCAATCAGCCCCAGCATTTT
CASSGTGGRGNQPQHF
>NA|TRBJ1-2|TRBD1|TRBV7-9|14
TGTGCCAGCAGCTTAGTTGGGACAGTGCTCGGCTACACCTTC
CASSLVGTVLGYTF
>NA|TRBJ1-1|NA|TRBV19|14
TGTGCCAGTAGTACCTGGACAGAGAACACTGAAGCTTTCTTT
CASSTWTENTEAFF
>NA|TRBJ2-1|TRBD1|TRBV5-1|18
TGCGCCAGCAGCGCTCCCTCCACTGGGGACAGGGACTACAATGAGCAGTTCTTC
CASSAPSTGDRDYNEQFF